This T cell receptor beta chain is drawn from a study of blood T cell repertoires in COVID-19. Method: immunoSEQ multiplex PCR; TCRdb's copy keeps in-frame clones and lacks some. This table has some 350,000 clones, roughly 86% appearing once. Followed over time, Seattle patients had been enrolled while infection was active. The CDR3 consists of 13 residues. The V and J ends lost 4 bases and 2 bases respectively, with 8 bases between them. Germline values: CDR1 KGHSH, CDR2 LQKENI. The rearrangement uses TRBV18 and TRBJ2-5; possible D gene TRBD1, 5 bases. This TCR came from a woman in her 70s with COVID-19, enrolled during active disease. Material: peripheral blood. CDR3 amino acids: CASSLDRQETQYF. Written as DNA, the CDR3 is TGTGCCAGCTCACTTGACAGACAAGAGACCCAGTACTTC.